These 20 T cell receptor beta chains came from one sample sequenced in a study of T cell responses to AZD1222 COVID-19 vaccine. TCRdb keeps only in-frame clones here, not all; method: immunoSEQ multiplex PCR. The repertoire includes around 120,000 clones, 84% of them detected once, and about 27% sits in the top ten. The specimen was peripheral blood, collected 28 days after the second AZD1222 dose. The receptors come from an adult who received the AZD1222 COVID-19 vaccine.

The chain is built from TRBV18 and TRBJ2-5; D not certain. The CDR3 is 12 residues long. Per the germline V gene, CDR1 is KGHSH and CDR2 is LQKENI. The germline V and J ends were trimmed by 2 bases and 3 bases, with 4 bases remaining between them. CDR3: CASSPDEETQYF. In DNA, the CDR3 is TGTGCCAGCTCACCAGACGAAGAGACCCAGTACTTC. Combining the CDR3 with reference TRBV18 and TRBJ2-5 gives the whole variable domain NAGVMQNPRHLVRRRGQEARLRCSPMKGHSHVYWYRQLPEEGLKFMVYLQKENIIDESGMPKERFSAEFPKEGPSILRIQQVVRGDSAAYFCASSPDEETQYFGPGTRLLVL.

This clone has more than one count but fewer than ten. The rearrangement uses TRBV7-2 and TRBJ2-1; D may match TRBD1 or TRBD2 (5 bases each). The V end was cut by 5 bases, the J end by 2 bases, with 22 bases between. Germline CDR1 is SGHTA and CDR2 is FQGNSA. The CDR3 totals 18 residues. The CDR3: CASSHHSLQGVTYNEQFF. The CDR3 nucleotides read TGTGCCAGCAGCCACCATTCACTCCAGGGAGTTACCTACAATGAGCAGTTCTTC.

This rearrangement joins TRBV3-1 (or the pseudogene TRBV3-2) to TRBJ2-7; no definite D call. Germline CDR1 reads LGHDT; CDR2 reads YNNKEL (reference sequence). V gave up 2 bases and J gave up 7 bases, with 15 bases separating them. This CDR3 region has 14 residues. This CDR3 reads CASSQNKPVGEQYF. In nucleotides, the CDR3 is TGTGCCAGCAGCCAAAACAAGCCCGTCGGGGAGCAGTACTTC.

The chain employs TRBV28 and TRBJ1-2; a weak D match, TRBD1 (5 bases). Germline assignment: CDR1 MDHEN and CDR2 SYDVKM. This CDR3 region has 13 residues. V lost 7 bases to trimming and J lost 2 bases, with 11 bases between them. This chain's CDR3 is CASMGGNNYGYTF. CDR3 in DNA: TGTGCCAGCATGGGGGGGAACAACTATGGCTACACCTTC.

The rearrangement joins TRBV15 to TRBJ2-1; D remains ambiguous. The V gene lost 3 bases and the J gene lost 6 bases, with 6 bases spanning the gap. Germline loops: CDR1 LNHNV, CDR2 YYDKDF (reference sequence). The CDR3 has 12 residues. CDR3 DNA: TGTGCCACCAGCAGTCCCCCCAATGAGCAGTTCTTC. It specifies CATSSPPNEQFF. The whole variable domain, filled in from reference TRBV15 and TRBJ2-1, reads DAMVIQNPRYQVTQFGKPVTLSCSQTLNHNVMYWYQQKSSQAPKLLFHYYDKDFNNEADTPDNFQSRRPNTSFCFLDIRSPGLGDTAMYLCATSSPPNEQFFGPGTRLTVL.

V usage is TRBV19 and J usage is TRBJ2-6; no reliable D call. Germline-derived CDR1 and CDR2 are LNHDA and SQIVND (reference sequence). This CDR3 comprises 17 residues. Trimming pared 6 bases from V and 0 bases from J, leaving 15 bases between. Here the CDR3 reads CASSDPKIYSGANVLTF. CDR3 coding DNA: TGTGCCAGTAGCGACCCGAAAATTTACTCTGGGGCCAACGTCCTGACTTTC.

The chain combines TRBV6-2 or TRBV6-3 with TRBJ2-7; a possible D gene is TRBD2 (5 bases). V was pared by 2 bases and J by 1 base, with 9 bases between. The length of the CDR3 is 14 residues. CDR1 and CDR2 (germline): MNHEY, SVGEGT. CDR3 DNA sequence: TGTGCCAGCAGTTACATGGAGGTATCCTACGAGCAGTACTTC. This codes for CASSYMEVSYEQYF.

The chain is built from TRBV3-1 (or the pseudogene TRBV3-2) and TRBJ1-6; TRBD1 might be the D (5 bases). The germline gives CDR1 LGHDT, CDR2 YNNKEL (reference sequence). Between the trimmed V and J ends, which lost 1 base and 10 bases, there was a span of 14 bases. The CDR3 extends over 15 amino acids. The CDR3, as DNA: TGTGCCAGCAGCCAAGGACAGAGGGTTTACTCACCCCTCCACTTT. It is translated as CASSQGQRVYSPLHF.

This clone was seen once. V usage is TRBV28 and J usage is TRBJ1-1; D may be TRBD1 (5 bases). V gave up 1 base and J gave up 6 bases, with 15 bases separating them. Per the germline V gene, CDR1 is MDHEN and CDR2 is SYDVKM. The CDR3 extends over 15 amino acids. The CDR3 protein is CASSLSLGGWAEAFF. In DNA, the CDR3 is TGTGCCAGCAGTTTATCATTGGGGGGGTGGGCTGAAGCTTTCTTT.

The chain uses TRBV2 and TRBJ2-2; 10 bases line up with TRBD2. The junction had 5 bases not matched to a gene; V was cut back by 6 bases and J by 7 bases. This CDR3 comprises 14 residues. CDR1 SNHLY and CDR2 FYNNEI come from the germline V gene. CDR3 residues: CASSERGGIGELFF. In DNA, the CDR3 is TGTGCCAGCAGCGAGCGGGGGGGCATCGGGGAGCTGTTTTTT. Full variable domain (rest looked up from reference TRBV2 and TRBJ2-2): EPEVTQTPSHQVTQMGQEVILRCVPISNHLYFYWYRQILGQKVEFLVSFYNNEISEKSEIFDDQFSVERPDGSNFTLKIRSTKLEDSAMYFCASSERGGIGELFFGEGSRLTVL.

The chain has TRBV6-5 and TRBJ1-4; the match to TRBD1 covers 8 bases. The CDR3 covers 14 residues. V was pared by 8 bases and J by 4 bases, with 6 bases of the junction left unmatched. Germline CDR1 is MNHEY and CDR2 is SVGAGI. DNA of the CDR3: TGTGCCAGCCGACAGGGGCCTGATAATGAAAAACTGTTTTTT. This gives the protein CASRQGPDNEKLFF.

The chain has TRBV11-2 and TRBJ2-7, with TRBD2 as a possible D gene (5 bases). The CDR3 consists of 14 residues. Trimming left V 5 bases short and J 1 base short, with 12 bases between. Germline lookup yields CDR1 SGHAT and CDR2 FQNNGV. CDR3 DNA sequence: TGTGCCAGCAGCCCACGGACTGAATCCTACGAGCAGTACTTC. This gives the protein CASSPRTESYEQYF. Full variable domain (outside the CDR3, taken from reference TRBV11-2 and TRBJ2-7): EAGVAQSPRYKIIEKRQSVAFWCNPISGHATLYWYQQILGQGPKLLIQFQNNGVVDDSQLPKDRFSAERLKGVDSTLKIQPAKLEDSAVYLCASSPRTESYEQYFGPGTRLTVT.

V gene TRBV28 combines with J gene TRBJ2-7, with TRBD2 as a possible D gene (6 bases). The V end was cut by 8 bases, the J end by 5 bases, with 19 bases between. Germline CDR1 is MDHEN and CDR2 is SYDVKM. CDR3 length equals 14 residues. The CDR3 coding sequence is TGTGCCAGCCGAAACGCCGGAGGGGTTGACGAGCAGTACTTC. Encoded protein: CASRNAGGVDEQYF.

The chain has TRBV2 and TRBJ2-2; D is perhaps TRBD2 (5 bases). The germline CDR1 and CDR2 sequences are SNHLY and FYNNEI. The CDR3 spans 13 residues. V lost 6 bases, J lost 1 base, and 6 bases lay in between. The CDR3 DNA reads as TGTGCCAGCAGGGGAGAGAACACCGGGGAGCTGTTTTTT. Protein sequence: CASRGENTGELFF. The whole variable domain, filled in from reference TRBV2 and TRBJ2-2, reads EPEVTQTPSHQVTQMGQEVILRCVPISNHLYFYWYRQILGQKVEFLVSFYNNEISEKSEIFDDQFSVERPDGSNFTLKIRSTKLEDSAMYFCASRGENTGELFFGEGSRLTVL.

This clone was recorded only once. This chain joins TRBV4-1 and TRBJ2-2, with a possible D match to TRBD1 (6 bases). The CDR3 contains 15 residues. The V gene lost 2 bases and the J gene lost 5 bases, with 12 bases spanning the gap. CDR1 MGHRA and CDR2 YSYEKL come from the germline V gene. CDR3 in amino acids: CASSQLVQGTGELFF. The CDR3, as DNA: TGCGCCAGCAGCCAACTAGTACAGGGAACCGGGGAGCTGTTTTTT.

In this sample, this clone turned up once. The J gene is TRBJ2-7, the V gene TRBV7-8; either TRBD1 or TRBD2 may fit D (5 bases each). CDR3 length equals 15 residues. V lost 5 bases and J 5 bases, leaving 19 bases between the germline ends. The germline gives CDR1 SGHVS, CDR2 FQNEAQ. CDR3 sequence reads: CASSPHPGRENEQYF. In DNA form, the CDR3 reads TGTGCCAGCAGCCCCCACCCGGGCAGGGAGAACGAGCAGTACTTC. The variable domain in full, with the rest retrieved from reference TRBV7-8 and TRBJ2-7, is GAGVSQSPRYKVAKRGQDVALRCDPISGHVSLFWYQQALGQGPEFLTYFQNEAQLDKSGLPSDRFFAERPEGSVSTLKIQRTQQEDSAVYLCASSPHPGRENEQYFGPGTRLTVT.

The chain employs TRBV5-4 and TRBJ1-2; no firm D call. CDR1 and CDR2 from the germline V gene are SGHNT and YYREEE (reference sequence). This CDR3 has 15 amino acids. The V end lost 1 base, the J end lost 0 bases, and 10 bases lay between the germline ends. The CDR3 sequence: CASSLLGVPNYGYTF. For the CDR3, the DNA is TGTGCCAGCAGCTTGCTAGGTGTTCCTAACTATGGCTACACCTTC.

DNA for the CDR3: TGTGCCAGCAGCTTAGCGGGGGGTGGGTACGAGCAGTACTTC. Translation: CASSLAGGGYEQYF. V usage is TRBV11-2 and J usage is TRBJ2-7; 7 bases agree with TRBD2. V shed 1 base, J shed 4 bases, and the junction held 4 bases outside the gene matches. The CDR3 runs 14 residues. CDR1 and CDR2 (germline): SGHAT, FQNNGV.

The chain links TRBV4-2 to TRBJ2-5; 13 positions agree with TRBD2. V was pared by 0 bases and J by 6 bases, with 10 bases of the junction left unmatched. Germline V lookup: CDR1 LGHNA, CDR2 YNFKEQ. There are 18 residues in the CDR3. The CDR3 nucleotides are TGTGCCAGCAGCCAAGATCCGACTAGCGGGGGGCTGGTGAAGACCCAGTACTTC. Amino acids: CASSQDPTSGGLVKTQYF.

V and J are TRBV5-5 and TRBJ2-3; D gene uncertain. The CDR3 covers 14 residues. The V and J ends lost 4 bases and 2 bases respectively, with 11 bases between them. The germline V gene encodes CDR1 SGHKS and CDR2 YYEKEE (reference sequence). For the CDR3, the DNA is TGTGCCAGCAGCCTGGAATCTTACACAGATACGCAGTATTTT. As protein: CASSLESYTDTQYF.